Included here is one T cell receptor beta chain sequence, with context. Its matching antigen is unknown. The data belong to a study of response to subunit inactivated influenza vaccine. From the RT-PCR reads, TCRdb called clonotypes with MiXCR, one entry per CDR3 protein. The repertoire holds around 150,000 distinct CDR3 sequences, with roughly a tenth as singletons. Study results and limitations: The authors put forward the suggestion that each seasonal influenza vaccination may bring in only a limited number of new T cells.

This receptor was identified in a man over 45 who received an inactivated influenza vaccine. The source was non-naive T cells sorted from PBMCs, collected 35 to 45 days after vaccination.

The chain's CDR3 is CASSQSRLADRTDTQYF. CDR3 bases: TGTGCCAGCAGTCAATCGCGGTTAGCGGATCGCACAGATACGCAGTATTTT. The rearrangement joins TRBV7-3 to TRBJ2-3; the D gene is possibly TRBD2 (6 bases). Germline loops: CDR1 SGHTA, CDR2 FQGTGA. The CDR3 totals 17 residues. V lost 6 bases to trimming and J lost 1 base, with 20 bases between them.